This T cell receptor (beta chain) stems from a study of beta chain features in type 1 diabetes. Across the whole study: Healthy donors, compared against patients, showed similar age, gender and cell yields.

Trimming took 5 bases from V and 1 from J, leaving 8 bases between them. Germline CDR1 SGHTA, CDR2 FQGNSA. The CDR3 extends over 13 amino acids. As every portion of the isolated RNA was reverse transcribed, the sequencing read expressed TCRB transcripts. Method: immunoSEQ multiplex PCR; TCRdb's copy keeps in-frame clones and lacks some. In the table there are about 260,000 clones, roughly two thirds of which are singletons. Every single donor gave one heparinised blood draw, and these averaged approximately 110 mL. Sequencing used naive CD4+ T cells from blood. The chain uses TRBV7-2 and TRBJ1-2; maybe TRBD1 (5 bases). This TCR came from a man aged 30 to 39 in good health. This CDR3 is CASSPTVNYGYTF. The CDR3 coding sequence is TGTGCCAGCAGCCCGACAGTTAACTATGGCTACACCTTC.